The clone carrying this T cell receptor beta chain has only a few counts. The antigen remains undetermined. Primers used in a second PCR of roughly 7 to 12 cycles were a sample-barcoded 5' primer and a J-beta primer mix. In TCRdb, the 5' RACE reads were re-called with MiXCR into one record per CDR3 protein. The sample has about 800,000 distinct CDR3 sequences; 25% are singletons. No fewer than 7 million PBMCs went into each sample. This sample was included in a study of blood T cells in healthy people across ages. On the study more broadly: Per two T cells, about one barcoded beta molecule was captured through template switching. Study-level findings and limits: Any conclusive comparison of naive versus antigen-experienced cells was prevented by using unsorted PBMCs. Higher diversity, along with more naive CD4+ cells, distinguished long-lived donors from aged donors.

Trimming removed 0 bases from V and 3 bases from J, with 15 bases in between. Germline loops: CDR1 SGHRS, CDR2 YFSETQ. The CDR3 is 16 amino acids. The same sample was also used in a study of T cells of mothers and their children.

The specimen was blood. This chain uses TRBV5-1 with TRBJ1-1, with D tentatively TRBD1 (6 bases). This TCR was sampled from a boy aged 5-17 years in good health. CDR3 protein: CASSLVGGQTDTEAFF. The CDR3 DNA sequence: TGCGCCAGCAGCTTGGTTGGGGGGCAAACGGACACTGAAGCTTTCTTT. Together with reference TRBV5-1 and TRBJ1-1, the CDR3 gives the full variable domain: KAGVTQTPRYLIKTRGQQVTLSCSPISGHRSVSWYQQTPGQGLQFLFEYFSETQRNKGNFPGRFSGRQFSNSRSEMNVSTLELGDSALYLCASSLVGGQTDTEAFFGQGTRLTVV.